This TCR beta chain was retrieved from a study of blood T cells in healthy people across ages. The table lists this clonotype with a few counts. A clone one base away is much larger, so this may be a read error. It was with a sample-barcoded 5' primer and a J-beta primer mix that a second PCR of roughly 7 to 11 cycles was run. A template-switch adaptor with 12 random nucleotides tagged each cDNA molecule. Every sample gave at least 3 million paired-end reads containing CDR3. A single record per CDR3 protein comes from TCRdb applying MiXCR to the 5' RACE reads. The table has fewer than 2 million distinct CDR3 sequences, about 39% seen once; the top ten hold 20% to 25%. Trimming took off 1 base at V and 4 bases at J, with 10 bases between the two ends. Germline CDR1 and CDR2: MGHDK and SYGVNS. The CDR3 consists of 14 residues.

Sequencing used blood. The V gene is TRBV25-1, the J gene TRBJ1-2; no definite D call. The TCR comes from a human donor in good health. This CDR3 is CASSESFGRYGYTF. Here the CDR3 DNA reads TGTGCCAGCAGTGAATCGTTTGGGCGCTATGGCTACACCTTC.